These 26 T cell receptor beta chains were all obtained from the same sample, sequenced in a study of blood T cell repertoires in COVID-19. Only in-frame clones appear in the TCRdb table, and some are missing; sequencing was by immunoSEQ multiplex PCR. There are about 230,000 clones in the sample; around 90% occur only once, and approximately 12% lies in the top ten. Sequenced material: peripheral blood. The receptors were sampled from a woman between 18 and 29 years old who had recovered from COVID-19.

CDR3 bases: TGTGCCAGTAGAATGATGCGGGAGGGCCTAACGACCAATGAGCAGTTCTTC. It codes for CASRMMREGLTTNEQFF. The chain couples TRBV19 to TRBJ2-1, with 9 bases aligning to TRBD2. This CDR3 has 17 amino acids. The J segment lost 6 bases and the V segment lost 6 bases, leaving 15 bases of the junction unmatched. The germline V gene encodes CDR1 LNHDA and CDR2 SQIVND (reference sequence).

This clone showed up just once. The CDR3 bases are TGTGCCAGCAGCCCGATAACAGGGGGATTCGCCGAGCAGTTCTTC. This translates into CASSPITGGFAEQFF. The rearrangement joins TRBV7-6 to TRBJ2-1, with 8 bases aligning to TRBD1. Germline assignment: CDR1 SGHVS and CDR2 FNYEAQ. The CDR3 length is 15 residues. V lost 5 bases to trimming and J lost 10 bases; unmatched junction nucleotides: 13.

This chain uses TRBV6-6 with TRBJ1-3; D is ambiguous. The V end lost 7 bases, the J end lost 0 bases, and 13 bases lay between the germline ends. Germline CDR1 MNHNY, CDR2 SVGAGI (reference sequence). The CDR3 covers 15 residues. The CDR3, as DNA: TGTGCCAGCACTCCCGGGGTCCTCTCTGGAAACACCATATATTTT. Its protein product is CASTPGVLSGNTIYF.

The chain joins TRBV7-3 to TRBJ2-7; 13 bases map to TRBD2. With 2 bases clipped from V and 2 bases from J, the junction kept 0 bases outside the gene matches. Germline values: CDR1 SGHTA, CDR2 FQGTGA. The CDR3 has 15 residues. In DNA, the CDR3 is TGTGCCAGCAGCTTAGGACTAGCGGGGGCCTACGAGCAGTACTTC. This codes for CASSLGLAGAYEQYF.

This clone was counted only a few times. The rearrangement links TRBV7-9 to TRBJ2-5; D not resolved. The V end was cut by 3 bases, the J end by 2 bases, with 4 bases between. The CDR3 runs 12 residues. Germline V gene lookup returns CDR1 SEHNR and CDR2 FQNEAQ (reference sequence). CDR3 residues: CASSFIQETQYF. The CDR3 DNA follows: TGTGCCAGCAGCTTTATTCAAGAGACCCAGTACTTC.

V and J are TRBV20-1 and TRBJ2-1, with D perhaps TRBD2 (5 bases). The CDR3 sequence is 9 residues long. Germline V lookup: CDR1 DFQATT, CDR2 SNEGSKA (reference sequence). With 6 bases removed from V and 15 bases from J, the gap between germline ends came to 12 bases. DNA for the CDR3: TGCAGTGCAGGACTGCCGGGGTTCTTC. It translates to CSAGLPGFF.

The chain joins TRBV9 to TRBJ2-7, with 8 positions matching TRBD1. Germline CDR1 and CDR2: SGDLS and YYNGEE. This CDR3 has 15 amino acids. J gave up 6 bases and V 3 bases, and 11 bases lay outside the gene matches. CDR3 in DNA: TGTGCCAGCAGCGCGACAGGGGACCCCTGGCCCGAGCAGTACTTC. Translated: CASSATGDPWPEQYF.

V and J are TRBV6-5 and TRBJ1-1, with D unresolved. Germline V gene data show CDR1 as MNHEY and CDR2 as SVGAGI. Trimming left V 2 bases short and J 0 bases short, with 13 bases between. The CDR3 spans 16 residues. The CDR3 loop reads CASSYTGYYMNTEAFF. Here the CDR3 DNA reads TGTGCCAGCAGTTACACGGGTTATTACATGAACACTGAAGCTTTCTTT.

The chain joins TRBV10-3 to TRBJ1-1; 9 bases are shared with TRBD1. Germline loops: CDR1 ENHRY, CDR2 SYGVKD. Trimming at V came to 0 bases and at J to 4 bases, leaving 6 bases not matched to a gene. This CDR3 spans 16 amino acids. The DNA for the CDR3 is TGTGCCATCAGTGAGTCGAAAGAGACAGGGGGCACTGAAGCTTTCTTT. Residues: CAISESKETGGTEAFF.

The chain recombines TRBV5-1 with TRBJ2-7; D may be TRBD2 (6 bases). CDR1 and CDR2 (germline): SGHRS, YFSETQ. There are 14 residues in the CDR3. V lost 0 bases to trimming and J lost 6 bases, with 13 bases between them. The CDR3 DNA reads TGCGCCAGCAGCTTGGTCGGGAGTTTTGGCGAGCAGTACTTC. Amino acid sequence: CASSLVGSFGEQYF.

This clone has a handful of counts. J is TRBJ2-2 and V is TRBV7-3; 11 bases line up with TRBD2. Germline V gene sequence: CDR1 SGHTA, CDR2 FQGTGA. The CDR3 loop spans 17 amino acids. V was clipped by 2 bases and J by 3 bases; unmatched bases: 5. The CDR3 DNA reads TGTGCCAGCAGCTTATTAGCGGGAGGGTATGACACCGGGGAGCTGTTTTTT. Translating gives CASSLLAGGYDTGELFF.

The V call is TRBV7-7, the J call TRBJ1-1, with D unclear. V was clipped by 3 bases and J by 2 bases, with 7 bases between them. The CDR3 extends over 13 amino acids. In germline, CDR1 is SSHAT, CDR2 FNYEAQ (reference sequence). This CDR3 reads CASSLAQNTEAFF. The CDR3 DNA follows: TGTGCCAGCAGCTTGGCACAAAACACTGAAGCTTTCTTT.

The chain couples TRBV6-6 to TRBJ1-2; D unresolved. CDR1 MNHNY and CDR2 SVGAGI come from the germline V gene (reference sequence). V was shortened by 4 bases and J by 2 bases, with 11 bases between the two germline ends. This CDR3 has 14 residues. CDR3 loop: CASSSRESNYGYTF. The CDR3, as DNA: TGTGCCAGCAGTTCGAGGGAATCGAACTATGGCTACACCTTC.

The J gene is TRBJ1-1, the V gene TRBV7-3; possibly TRBD1 for D (6 bases). Trimming cost V 3 bases and J 7 bases, with 9 bases left between them. The germline V gene encodes CDR1 SGHTA and CDR2 FQGTGA. The CDR3 runs to 12 residues. CDR3 nucleotide sequence: TGTGCCAGCAGCTTGGGCAGGGGTGAAGCTTTCTTT. It translates to CASSLGRGEAFF.

The V gene is TRBV18, the J gene TRBJ1-1; D is perhaps TRBD1 (6 bases). The length of the CDR3 is 15 residues. Germline CDR1 reads KGHSH; CDR2 reads LQKENI. Trimming took off 3 bases at V and 2 bases at J, with 13 bases between the two ends. The CDR3 DNA sequence: TGTGCCAGCTCACCGGCGGACAGCCACAACACTGAAGCTTTCTTT. Amino acid sequence: CASSPADSHNTEAFF. The full variable domain, rest sourced from reference TRBV18 and TRBJ1-1, is NAGVMQNPRHLVRRRGQEARLRCSPMKGHSHVYWYRQLPEEGLKFMVYLQKENIIDESGMPKERFSAEFPKEGPSILRIQQVVRGDSAAYFCASSPADSHNTEAFFGQGTRLTVV.

The V gene is TRBV4-3, the J gene TRBJ2-2; 16 nucleotides line up with TRBD2. Germline CDR1 and CDR2: LGHNA and YSLEER. Germline trimming cut 0 bases from V and 4 bases from J; bases unmatched to any gene: 11. The CDR3 is made up of 21 amino acids. CDR3 bases: TGCGCCAGCAGCCAAGATCTAAGGGGACTAGCGGGAGGGCCGGGCACCGGGGAGCTGTTTTTT. This sequence encodes CASSQDLRGLAGGPGTGELFF.

The rearrangement joins TRBV7-9 to TRBJ1-2; 7 bases fit TRBD1. Germline CDR1 and CDR2: SEHNR and FQNEAQ (reference sequence). The CDR3 extends over 16 amino acids. Unmatched junction bases numbered 15, after V lost 5 bases and J lost 6 bases. Here the CDR3 DNA reads TGTGCCAGCAGCCCCAAAGACAGGGCTTCTCTGCATGGCTACACCTTC. This gives the protein CASSPKDRASLHGYTF.

CDR3 sequence (DNA): TGTGCCAGCAGTCCCGCGAGGGGGTCCAACTATGGCTACACCTTC. Protein sequence: CASSPARGSNYGYTF. The V and J genes are TRBV6-2 or TRBV6-3 and TRBJ1-2, with a possible D match to TRBD1 (6 bases). The V end lost 5 bases, the J end lost 2 bases, and 15 bases lay between the germline ends. Germline V gene lookup returns CDR1 MNHEY and CDR2 SVGEGT. The CDR3 has 15 residues.

The chain links TRBV10-2 to TRBJ1-5; D not certain. V was pared by 3 bases and J by 7 bases, with 22 bases between. CDR3 length: 17 amino acids. Germline V gives CDR1 WSHSY, CDR2 SAAADI. CDR3 nucleotide sequence: TGCGCCAGCAGTGACCTAGCAGCGTCGCGGGAGGAACAGCCCCAGCATTTT. This encodes CASSDLAASREEQPQHF.

This clone was observed a few times. The chain has TRBV7-6 and TRBJ1-2; 10 bases are shared with TRBD1. V lost 5 bases to trimming and J lost 7 bases; unmatched junction nucleotides: 7. The CDR3 has 14 amino acids. Germline V gene lookup returns CDR1 SGHVS and CDR2 FNYEAQ. The CDR3 reads CASSPGQGRGGYTF. The DNA for the CDR3 is TGTGCCAGCAGCCCGGGACAGGGGAGGGGTGGCTACACCTTC.

The rearrangement links TRBV5-1 to TRBJ2-7; D perhaps matches TRBD2 (7 bases). The CDR3 has 15 amino acids. Germline loops: CDR1 SGHRS, CDR2 YFSETQ. V gave up 2 bases and J gave up 5 bases, with 17 bases separating them. CDR3 amino acids: CASSLSGNRVHEQYF. The CDR3 DNA reads as TGCGCCAGCAGCTTAAGCGGGAACAGGGTTCACGAGCAGTACTTC.

This chain uses TRBV7-9 with TRBJ2-7; unclear D gene. The CDR3 runs to 13 residues. V was shortened by 1 base and J by 5 bases, with 9 bases between the two germline ends. Germline CDR1 is SEHNR and CDR2 is FQNEAQ (reference sequence). The CDR3 sequence: CASSLEDSNEQYF. As DNA, the CDR3 is TGTGCCAGCAGCTTAGAGGATAGCAACGAGCAGTACTTC.

V and J are TRBV2 and TRBJ2-7; D possibly corresponds to TRBD2 (6 bases). CDR1 is SNHLY and CDR2 is FYNNEI in the germline V gene. This CDR3 has 12 amino acids. Trimming left V 7 bases short and J 5 bases short, with 12 bases between. The CDR3 reads CASTTSVHEQYF. As DNA, the CDR3 is TGTGCCAGCACGACTAGTGTCCACGAGCAGTACTTC.

This clone was observed once. The chain has TRBV5-6 and TRBJ2-1; TRBD2 aligns across 9 bases. CDR1 SGHDT and CDR2 YYEEEE come from the germline V gene. The CDR3 totals 14 residues. V lost 2 bases and J lost 3; bases outside the gene matches: 0. Here the CDR3 DNA reads TGTGCCAGCAGCTTTAGCGGGAGCTACAATGAGCAGTTCTTC. Protein sequence: CASSFSGSYNEQFF.

The chain employs TRBV9 and TRBJ1-2; no definite D call. In germline, CDR1 is SGDLS, CDR2 YYNGEE. The CDR3 is 14 amino acids. Trimming left V 0 bases short and J 7 bases short, with 13 bases between. CDR3 bases: TGTGCCAGCAGCGTAGAAGGTCTGGGAGTTGGCTACACCTTC. This translates into CASSVEGLGVGYTF.

With regard to this clone: This same CDR3 is encoded by further DNA sequences in the sample. The chain combines TRBV20-1 with TRBJ1-2; TRBD1 matches 7 bases. The CDR3 runs to 10 residues. Germline lookup yields CDR1 DFQATT and CDR2 SNEGSKA (reference sequence). V gave up 6 bases and J gave up 8 bases; unmatched junction bases: 3. CDR3 protein: CSAWTGGYTF. In DNA form, the CDR3 reads TGCAGTGCCTGGACAGGAGGCTACACCTTC.